Each of the 9 T cell receptor beta chains below was sequenced from the same sample in a study of blood T cell repertoires in COVID-19. Libraries were prepared by immunoSEQ multiplex PCR; TCRdb keeps only in-frame clonotypes and omits some of them. The sample shows 350,000 to 400,000 clones, 89% of them seen only once. Specimen: peripheral blood. The receptor set was obtained from a woman in her thirties with COVID-19, enrolled during active disease.

V gene TRBV29-1 combines with J gene TRBJ2-5; TRBD1 agrees at 9 bases. The CDR3 has 17 amino acids. The V gene's germline CDR1 is SQVTM and CDR2 ANQGSEA. The ends lost 0 bases at V and 2 bases at J; junction bases unmatched: 10. The CDR3 sequence: CSVEDALGQGKQETQYF. As DNA, the CDR3 is TGCAGCGTTGAAGACGCCTTAGGACAGGGGAAACAAGAGACCCAGTACTTC. Using reference TRBV29-1 and TRBJ2-5 for the parts outside the CDR3, the full variable domain is SAVISQKPSRDICQRGTSLTIQCQVDSQVTMMFWYRQQPGQSLTLIATANQGSEATYESGFVIDKFPISRPNLTFSTLTVSNMSPEDSSIYLCSVEDALGQGKQETQYFGPGTRLLVL.

The V and J genes are TRBV6-5 and TRBJ2-3; D is uncertain. With 1 base removed from V and 6 bases from J, the gap between germline ends came to 8 bases. Germline values: CDR1 MNHEY, CDR2 SVGAGI. This CDR3 contains 13 residues. The CDR3 region is CASSYLPRDTQYF. The CDR3 DNA reads TGTGCCAGCAGTTACTTACCTAGGGATACGCAGTATTTT.

This clone occurred a few times. V usage is TRBV6-2 or TRBV6-3 and J usage is TRBJ1-1; D is perhaps TRBD1 (6 bases). CDR3 size: 14 residues. Deletions cut 0 bases from V and 4 bases from J, with 9 bases between. Per germline, CDR1 MNHEY and CDR2 SVGEGT. The CDR3 DNA reads as TGTGCCAGCAGTTACTCGACAGGTTCCACTGAAGCTTTCTTT. Its translation is CASSYSTGSTEAFF.

The V call is TRBV11-2, the J call TRBJ2-7; D remains unclear. The CDR3 covers 13 residues. The germline V and J ends were trimmed by 0 bases and 3 bases, with 6 bases remaining between them. Germline V gives CDR1 SGHAT, CDR2 FQNNGV. In DNA, the CDR3 is TGTGCCAGCAGCTTAGACAGGTTCTACGAGCAGTACTTC. It codes for CASSLDRFYEQYF.

This clone came up once. CDR3 protein: CASSSGEGSGNTIYF. CDR3 sequence (DNA): TGTGCCAGCAGCTCGGGGGAGGGATCTGGAAACACCATATATTTT. V is TRBV5-5 and J is TRBJ1-3; possibly TRBD1 for D (5 bases). V was pared by 3 bases and J by 1 base, with 11 bases between. Germline CDR1 reads SGHKS; CDR2 reads YYEKEE (reference sequence). The CDR3 consists of 15 residues.

V is TRBV29-1 and J is TRBJ2-1; unclear D gene. V shed 3 bases and J shed 6 bases, with 9 bases lying between them. The CDR3 runs to 12 residues. Germline V gives CDR1 SQVTM, CDR2 ANQGSEA. The CDR3 nucleotides read TGCAGCGTTGACTGGCAGGTCAATGAGCAGTTCTTC. It yields the protein CSVDWQVNEQFF.

In the case of this clone: The same CDR3 arises from other DNA sequences in this sample as well. The chain combines TRBV6-2 or TRBV6-3 with TRBJ2-3, with 11 bases identical to TRBD2. The CDR3 sequence is 16 residues long. The germline gives CDR1 MNHEY, CDR2 SVGEGT. V lost 4 bases and J lost 0; bases outside the gene matches: 3. CDR3 in amino acids: CASSSRLAGSTDTQYF. The CDR3, as DNA: TGTGCCAGCAGTTCTCGACTAGCGGGGAGCACAGATACGCAGTATTTT.

The chain has TRBV19 and TRBJ1-5; weak D call: TRBD1 (6 bases). This CDR3 comprises 14 residues. From germline, CDR1 is LNHDA and CDR2 SQIVND (reference sequence). The ends were cut back, 6 bases at V and 7 bases at J, with 16 bases in the middle. CDR3 amino acids: CASRTAGRGQPQHF. The DNA of the CDR3 is TGTGCCAGTAGGACCGCTGGCAGGGGACAGCCCCAGCATTTT.

This sequence joins TRBV21-1 and TRBJ2-7; the D call of TRBD2 is as the table states it, not checked on the DNA. TRBV21-1 corresponds to a pseudogene. This CDR3 has 17 amino acids. The CDR3 here is CARGSRRSQATSYEQYV. DNA for the CDR3: TGTGCTCGCGGGAGCCGTCGGAGCCAGGCTACCTCCTACGAGCAGTACGTC.